The clone carrying this T cell receptor (beta chain) was found a few times. Its antigen is unidentified. Germline V CDR1 and CDR2: SGHTA, FQGTGA. The length of the CDR3 is 16 residues. V dropped 4 bases and J dropped 1 base, with 15 bases sitting between them. The data were obtained in a study of T cell repertoires in cytomegalovirus infection. For the study at large: Public TCR beta signatures marked donors with CMV infection and the matching HLA. Study-wide results and limits: Summed frequency of shared TCR beta families picked out CMV carriers who also had the relevant HLA. What dominated the ex vivo response were HLA-C-restricted CMV-specific TCR beta clonotypes.

TCRdb processed the reads anew with MiXCR; each CDR3 protein has one entry. The table shows fewer than 300,000 distinct CDR3 sequences, with about 25% occurring only once. The specimen sequenced was PBMCs. The receptor was derived from a human donor in good health (CMV status not recorded). Some clones in this sample may be carry-over from other donors' samples. V and J are TRBV7-3 and TRBJ2-3; D possibly corresponds to TRBD2 (7 bases). In nucleotides, the CDR3 is TGTGCCAGCAGCTCCTCCGGCGGGGGCGGCACAGATACGCAGTATTTT. Translated: CASSSSGGGGTDTQYF.